The 14 T cell receptor beta chains below come from one sample, sequenced in a study of T cells after yellow fever vaccination. A single record per CDR3 protein comes from TCRdb applying MiXCR to the 5' RACE reads. This sample has 200,000 to 300,000 distinct CDR3 sequences, with approximately 6.3% found just once. The sequenced sample was CD4+ T cells sorted from PBMCs, obtained on the day of the yellow fever booster vaccination. The receptor source for this set is a young man who received the YFV17D yellow fever vaccine.

The chain carries TRBV5-1 and TRBJ2-3; the match to TRBD1 covers 9 bases. Germline values: CDR1 SGHRS, CDR2 YFSETQ. With 7 bases clipped from V and 3 bases from J, the junction kept 6 bases outside the gene matches. The CDR3 runs to 14 residues. The CDR3 DNA follows: TGCGCCAGCCGCCGGGACAGGGTGACAGATACGCAGTATTTT. It codes for CASRRDRVTDTQYF.

The sample holds a few counts of this clonotype. V is TRBV3-1 and J is TRBJ2-7; D is undetermined. V was cut by 1 base and J by 5 bases, with 9 bases left in between. The CDR3 contains 13 residues. Germline CDR1 reads LGHDT; CDR2 reads YNNKEL (reference sequence). The CDR3 reads CASSQVGRHEQYF. CDR3 sequence (DNA): TGTGCCAGCAGCCAAGTGGGCCGCCACGAGCAGTACTTC.

The chain has TRBV20-1 and TRBJ2-1; D not resolved. This CDR3 has 11 residues. Trimming cost V 0 bases and J 5 bases, with 2 bases left between them. The germline V gene has CDR1 DFQATT and CDR2 SNEGSKA (reference sequence). The CDR3 DNA reads TGCAGTGCTAGAGAAGACAATGAGCAGTTCTTC. Amino acids: CSAREDNEQFF.

This clonotype has at least ten counts. This CDR3 reads CASVHRVGPNTEAFF. Written as DNA, the CDR3 is TGTGCCAGCGTTCACAGGGTTGGCCCTAACACTGAAGCTTTCTTT. The chain links TRBV18 to TRBJ1-1; a possible D gene is TRBD1 (6 bases). This CDR3 is built from 15 residues. Germline V CDR1 and CDR2: KGHSH, LQKENI. V dropped 8 bases and J dropped 2 bases, with 18 bases sitting between them.

As concerns this clonotype: A much bigger clone sits one base away, suggesting this may be a read error. Since no conserved phenylalanine or tryptophan closes the CDR3, a read error is the likely cause. V is TRBV10-3 and J is TRBJ1-4; TRBD1 is a possible D gene (6 bases). The germline CDR1 and CDR2 sequences are ENHRY and SYGVKD. The V gene lost 6 bases and the J gene lost 3 bases, with 8 bases spanning the gap. This CDR3 region has 13 residues. For the CDR3, the DNA is TGTGCCATCAGAAACAGGGCTAATGAAAAACTGTTTATT. Amino acid sequence: CAIRNRANEKLFI.

The J gene is TRBJ2-1, the V gene TRBV5-1; TRBD2 matches at 10 bases. Trimming at V came to 4 bases and at J to 6 bases, leaving 7 bases not matched to a gene. Germline loops: CDR1 SGHRS, CDR2 YFSETQ. The CDR3 contains 15 residues. CDR3 bases: TGCGCCAGCAGCCCCGGACTAGCGGCGAGCAATGAGCAGTTCTTC. The encoded protein is CASSPGLAASNEQFF.

In this sample, this clonotype turned up many times. The chain uses TRBV6-1 and TRBJ2-2, with 7 bases matching TRBD1. Trimming removed 8 bases from V and 6 bases from J; junction bases left unmatched: 6. This CDR3 comprises 13 residues. Germline CDR1 reads MNHNS; CDR2 reads SASEGT. The CDR3 sequence: CASGKGGSGELFF. CDR3 DNA: TGTGCCAGCGGAAAAGGGGGCTCCGGGGAGCTGTTTTTT.

In its sample, this clonotype was seen a few times. V usage is TRBV14 and J usage is TRBJ2-7; 12 bases fit TRBD2. V shed 6 bases and J 4 bases; nucleotides not matched to a gene: 13. Germline values: CDR1 SGHDN, CDR2 FVKESK. CDR3 length equals 17 residues. As DNA, the CDR3 is TGTGCCAGCAGTCGCGGATCTTGGACTAGCGGGATGTACGAGCAGTACTTC. Its protein product is CASSRGSWTSGMYEQYF.

This clonotype was seen just once. The CDR3 does not close with the conserved phenylalanine or tryptophan, likely indicating a read error. Here the CDR3 reads CASSSGTSGNEQFS. CDR3 coding DNA: TGCGCCAGCAGCTCCGGGACTAGCGGCAATGAGCAGTTCTCC. The chain couples TRBV5-1 to TRBJ2-1; 11 bases are a match to TRBD2. The CDR3 runs 14 residues. CDR1 SGHRS and CDR2 YFSETQ come from the germline V gene. J lost 6 bases, V lost 3 bases, and 2 bases had no gene match.

The sample holds a few counts of this clonotype. J is TRBJ1-5 and V is TRBV2, with D unresolved. V lost 10 bases to trimming and J lost 4 bases, with 14 bases between them. This CDR3 is 13 amino acids long. The germline V gene has CDR1 SNHLY and CDR2 FYNNEI. The CDR3 reads CATMSELNQPQHF. The DNA for the CDR3 is TGTGCCACAATGTCCGAATTGAATCAGCCCCAGCATTTT.

The chain employs TRBV20-1 and TRBJ2-7, with 7 positions matching TRBD2. Germline CDR1 is DFQATT and CDR2 is SNEGSKA (reference sequence). CDR3 length: 16 residues. The junction had 11 bases not matched to a gene; V was cut back by 0 bases and J by 3 bases. The DNA for the CDR3 is TGCAGTGCTAGAGATCTAAAGGGGACTATAAGCTACGAGCAGTACTTC. It codes for CSARDLKGTISYEQYF.

The V call is TRBV7-2, the J call TRBJ2-2; D gene unclear. V lost 5 bases and J 0 bases, leaving 7 bases between the germline ends. Germline V gene data show CDR1 as SGHTA and CDR2 as FQGNSA. The CDR3 has 14 residues. CDR3 nucleotides: TGTGCCAGCAGCCGAGGCTCGAACACCGGGGAGCTGTTTTTT. Its translation: CASSRGSNTGELFF.

In its sample, this clonotype was seen a few times. The CDR3 DNA reads as TGTGCCAGCAAGATGAACAGGGCGGCTAATGAAAAACTGTTTTTT. Amino acid sequence: CASKMNRAANEKLFF. This sequence joins TRBV6-1 and TRBJ1-4; tentative D call: TRBD1 (6 bases). Trimming shortened V by 7 bases and J by 3 bases, and 15 bases separated the two germline ends. CDR3 size: 15 residues. Germline lookup yields CDR1 MNHNS and CDR2 SASEGT.

The chain links TRBV19 to TRBJ2-1, with D tentatively TRBD1 or TRBD2 (5 bases each). The CDR3 is 14 amino acids. Germline assignment: CDR1 LNHDA and CDR2 SQIVND (reference sequence). With 5 bases removed from V and 5 bases from J, the gap between germline ends came to 13 bases. In DNA form, the CDR3 reads TGTGCCAGTAGTTGGCAGGGAGAAAACAATGAGCAGTTCTTC. Protein sequence: CASSWQGENNEQFF.